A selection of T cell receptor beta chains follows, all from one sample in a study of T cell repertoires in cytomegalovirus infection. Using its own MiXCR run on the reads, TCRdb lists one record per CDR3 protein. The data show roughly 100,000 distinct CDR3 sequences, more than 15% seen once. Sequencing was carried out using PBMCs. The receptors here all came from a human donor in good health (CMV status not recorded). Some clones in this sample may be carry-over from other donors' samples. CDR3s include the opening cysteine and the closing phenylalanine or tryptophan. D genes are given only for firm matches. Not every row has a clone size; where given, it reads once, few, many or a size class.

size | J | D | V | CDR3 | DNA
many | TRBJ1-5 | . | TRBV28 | CASSLSPRSNQPQHF | TGTGCCAGCAGTTTATCTCCCCGTAGCAATCAGCCCCAGCATTTT
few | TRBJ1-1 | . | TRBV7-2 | CASSLIGSQEVAFF | TGTGCCAGCAGCTTAATCGGCAGTCAAGAGGTGGCTTTCTTT
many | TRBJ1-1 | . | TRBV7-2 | CASSPGQLLEAFF | TGTGCCAGCAGCCCAGGACAGCTACTTGAAGCTTTCTTT
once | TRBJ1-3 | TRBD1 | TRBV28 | CARSSLDRLGGNTIYF | TGTGCCCGCAGTTCACTGGACAGGCTGGGAGGAAACACCATATATTTT
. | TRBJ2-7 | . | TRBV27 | CASSFRSSHEQYF | TGTGCCAGCAGTTTCAGGTCGTCCCACGAGCAGTACTTC
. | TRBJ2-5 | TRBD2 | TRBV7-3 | CASSLDGGGQETQYF | TGTGCCAGCAGCCTGGATGGGGGGGGCCAAGAGACCCAGTACTTC
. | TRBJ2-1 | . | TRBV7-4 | CASSLRLGGLPWQFF | TGTGCCAGCAGCTTAAGACTGGGGGGGCTCCCATGGCAGTTCTTC
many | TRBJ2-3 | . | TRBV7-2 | CASSSLMGDTQYF | TGTGCCAGCAGCTCCTTAATGGGGGATACGCAGTATTTT
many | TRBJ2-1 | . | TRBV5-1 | CASSPTELRNEQFF | TGCGCCAGCAGCCCCACAGAATTGCGCAATGAGCAGTTCTTC
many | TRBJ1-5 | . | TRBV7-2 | CASSRRQINQPQHF | TGTGCCAGCAGCCGTAGACAGATCAATCAGCCCCAGCATTTT
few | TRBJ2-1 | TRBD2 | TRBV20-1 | CSAPSSGGAPYNEQFF | TGCAGTGCGCCGTCTAGCGGGGGGGCCCCCTACAATGAGCAGTTCTTC
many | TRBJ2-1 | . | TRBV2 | CASSGGNEQFF | TGTGCCAGCAGCGGGGGTAATGAGCAGTTCTTC
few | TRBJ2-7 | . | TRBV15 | CATSRVASPYEQYF | TGTGCCACCAGCAGAGTCGCCAGCCCCTACGAGCAGTACTTC
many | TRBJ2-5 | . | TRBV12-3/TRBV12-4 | CASSPDPTGETQYF | TGTGCCAGCAGCCCCGACCCTACCGGGGAGACCCAGTACTTC
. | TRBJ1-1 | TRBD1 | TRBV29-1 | CSTRQGVTEAFF | TGCAGCACCAGACAGGGGGTCACTGAAGCTTTCTTT
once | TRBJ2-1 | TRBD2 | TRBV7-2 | CASSATLTRGGGGAQFF | TGTGCCAGCAGCGCAACACTGACTCGGGGGGGGGGGGGGGCGCAGTTCTTC
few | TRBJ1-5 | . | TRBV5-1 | CASSLSGLDQPQHF | TGCGCCAGCAGCTTGTCAGGGTTGGATCAGCCCCAGCATTTT
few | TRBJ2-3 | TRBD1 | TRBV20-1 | CSASGTESTDTQYF | TGCAGTGCTAGCGGGACAGAAAGCACAGATACGCAGTATTTT
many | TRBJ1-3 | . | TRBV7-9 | CASSLQASSGNTIYF | TGTGCCAGCAGCTTACAGGCAAGCTCTGGAAACACCATATATTTT
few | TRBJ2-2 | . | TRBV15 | CATSRWGEETGELFF | TGTGCCACCAGCAGATGGGGGGAAGAGACCGGGGAGCTGTTTTTT
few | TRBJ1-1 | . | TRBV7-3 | CASSEQGSVTEAFF | TGTGCCAGTTCGGAGCAGGGGAGCGTCACTGAAGCTTTCTTT
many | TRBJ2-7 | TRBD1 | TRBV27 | CASRRTGGSYEQYF | TGTGCCAGCAGACGGACAGGGGGTTCCTACGAGCAGTACTTC
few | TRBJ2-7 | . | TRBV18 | CASSPGEQYF | TGTGCCAGCTCACCTGGAGAGCAGTACTTC
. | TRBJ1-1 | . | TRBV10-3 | CAIKAEGTEAFF | TGTGCCATCAAGGCGGAGGGGACTGAAGCTTTCTTT
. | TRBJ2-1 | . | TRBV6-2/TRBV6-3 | CASSYPLGTTKFNEQIF | TGTGCCAGCAGTTACCCCCTCGGGACCACCAAGTTCAATGAGCAGATCTTC
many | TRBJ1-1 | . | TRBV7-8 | CASSLDRDTGLEAFF | TGTGCCAGCAGCTTAGACCGGGACACAGGACTTGAAGCTTTCTTT
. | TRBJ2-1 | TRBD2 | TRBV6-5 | CASSAPGLAGENEQFF | TGTGCCAGCAGTGCCCCGGGACTAGCGGGAGAGAATGAGCAGTTCTTC
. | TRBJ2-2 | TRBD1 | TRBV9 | CASSVSTGGNGELFF | TGTGCCAGCAGCGTTTCGACAGGGGGCAACGGGGAGCTGTTTTTT
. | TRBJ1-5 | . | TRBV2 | CASSEHRDSNQPRHF | TGTGCCAGCAGTGAACACAGGGATAGCAATCAGCCCCGGCATTTT
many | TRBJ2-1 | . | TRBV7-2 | CASSLNRVGSGNEQFF | TGTGCCAGCAGCTTGAACAGGGTCGGGTCCGGCAATGAGCAGTTCTTC
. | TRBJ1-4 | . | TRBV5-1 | CASSPDTNNEKLFF | TGCGCCAGCAGCCCGGACACGAATAATGAAAAACTGTTTTTT
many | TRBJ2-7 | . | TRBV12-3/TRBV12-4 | CASSLRGLYEQYF | TGTGCCAGCAGTTTAAGGGGTCTCTACGAGCAGTACTTC
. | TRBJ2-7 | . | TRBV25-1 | CASSEELTAIYEQYF | TGTGCCAGCAGTGAAGAACTCACCGCCATCTACGAGCAGTACTTC
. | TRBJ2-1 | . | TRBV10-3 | CAISSSDYNEQFF | TGTGCCATCAGTTCTAGTGACTACAATGAGCAGTTCTTC
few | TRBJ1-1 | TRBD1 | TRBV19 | CASSKEGAETEAFF | TGTGCCAGTAGTAAGGAGGGGGCGGAAACTGAAGCTTTCTTT
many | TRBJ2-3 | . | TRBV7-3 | CASSLRGDPSTDTQYF | TGTGCCAGCAGCTTAAGGGGTGACCCTAGCACAGATACGCAGTATTTT
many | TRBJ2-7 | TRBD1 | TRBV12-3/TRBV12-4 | CASSPGTGAYEQYF | TGTGCCAGCAGCCCCGGGACAGGGGCCTACGAGCAGTACTTC
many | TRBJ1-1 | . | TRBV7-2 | CASSLDRRMNTEAFF | TGTGCCAGCAGCTTAGACAGGAGAATGAACACTGAAGCTTTCTTT
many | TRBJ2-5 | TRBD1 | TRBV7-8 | CASSTWTGGAETQYF | TGTGCCAGCAGCACCTGGACAGGGGGGGCGGAGACCCAGTACTTC
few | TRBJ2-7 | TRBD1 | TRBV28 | CALSAGGLTYEQYF | TGTGCCCTCAGTGCAGGGGGCCTTACCTACGAGCAGTACTTC
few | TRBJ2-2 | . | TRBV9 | CASSVAPGHSEELFF | TGTGCCAGCAGCGTAGCCCCAGGGCATAGTGAGGAGCTGTTTTTT
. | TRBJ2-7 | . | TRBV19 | CASSATRPYSYEQYF | TGTGCCAGTAGTGCCACCCGGCCGTACTCCTACGAGCAGTACTTC
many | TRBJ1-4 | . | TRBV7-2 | CASSLFSPATNEKLFF | TGTGCCAGCAGCCTATTCTCGCCCGCAACTAATGAAAAACTGTTTTTT
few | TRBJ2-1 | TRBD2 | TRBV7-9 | CASSLLAGGEQFF | TGTGCCAGCAGCTTACTAGCGGGGGGCGAGCAGTTCTTC
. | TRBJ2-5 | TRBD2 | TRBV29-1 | CSERGLSGETQYF | TGCAGCGAAAGGGGACTAAGTGGAGAGACCCAGTACTTC
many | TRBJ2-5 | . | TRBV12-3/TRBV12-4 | CASSLAGVETQYF | TGTGCCAGCAGTTTGGCTGGGGTGGAGACCCAGTACTTC
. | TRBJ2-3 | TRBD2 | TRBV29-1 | CSVGLAGMSDTQYF | TGCAGCGTTGGACTAGCGGGGATGTCAGATACGCAGTATTTT
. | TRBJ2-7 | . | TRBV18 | CASSPFVDGAYEQYF | TGTGCCAGCTCACCCTTCGTGGACGGTGCCTACGAGCAGTACTTC
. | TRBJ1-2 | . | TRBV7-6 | CASSLGLRTSYGYTF | TGTGCCAGCAGCTTAGGGTTGCGCACAAGCTATGGCTACACCTTC
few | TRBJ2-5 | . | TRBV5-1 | CASFRPGTLQETQYF | TGCGCCAGCTTCCGACCCGGGACACTCCAAGAGACCCAGTACTTC
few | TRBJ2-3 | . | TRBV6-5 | CASSRLEGGAGDTQYF | TGTGCCAGCAGTCGCCTTGAGGGGGGCGCGGGGGATACGCAGTATTTT
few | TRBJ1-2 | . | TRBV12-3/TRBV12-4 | CASISGKGNYGYTF | TGTGCCAGCATCTCGGGGAAAGGAAACTATGGCTACACCTTC
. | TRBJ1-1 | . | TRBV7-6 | CASSFQPGREAFF | TGTGCCAGCAGCTTTCAGCCGGGACGTGAAGCTTTCTTT